The rows below give T cell receptor beta chains drawn from one sample of a study of cytomegalovirus exposure and HLA in healthy donors. The protocol was immunoSEQ multiplex PCR, while the TCRdb copy is restricted to in-frame clones and leaves out a portion. The sample has approximately 110,000 clones; roughly 80% are singletons. Sequences were obtained from PBMCs. All receptors come from a man aged 30-40 years in good health and CMV-seropositive. CDR3s include the opening cysteine and the closing phenylalanine or tryptophan. The D gene is left open where the match is weak. Some rows mark clone size as missing; the rest say once, few, many or name a class of expanded clone.

v_gene,d_gene,j_gene,len,abundance,CDR3aa,CDR3nt
TRBV7-3,NA,TRBJ1-1,13,NA,CASSPTKRTEAFF,TGTGCCAGCAGCCCTACAAAGCGCACTGAAGCTTTCTTT
TRBV5-1,NA,TRBJ2-7,13,NA,CASSLDGQYEQYF,TGCGCCAGCAGCTTAGACGGACAATACGAGCAGTACTTC
TRBV5-1,NA,TRBJ2-1,13,NA,CASIPPGGGEQFF,TGCGCCAGCATCCCCCCCGGGGGAGGCGAGCAGTTCTTC
TRBV29-1,NA,TRBJ2-5,12,few,CSVGGEEETQYF,TGCAGCGTAGGAGGGGAGGAAGAGACCCAGTACTTC
TRBV30,NA,TRBJ2-7,13,NA,CAWSRGSTYEQYF,TGTGCCTGGAGTCGGGGTTCCACCTACGAGCAGTACTTC
TRBV19,TRBD1,TRBJ1-3,15,few,CASTDGTGVGNTIYF,TGTGCCAGTACCGACGGGACAGGGGTCGGAAACACCATATATTTT
TRBV19,NA,TRBJ1-5,16,NA,CASSIGWGDRNQPQHF,TGTGCCAGTAGTATAGGGTGGGGGGATCGGAATCAGCCCCAGCATTTT
TRBV5-1,TRBD1,TRBJ1-2,14,NA,CASSIDRGHRGYTF,TGCGCCAGCAGCATAGACAGGGGGCATAGGGGCTACACCTTC
TRBV6-5,NA,TRBJ2-7,12,NA,CASGSGAYEQYF,TGTGCCAGCGGTTCAGGGGCCTACGAGCAGTACTTC
TRBV7-9,TRBD1,TRBJ2-3,16,NA,CASSPQGAWGTDTQYF,TGTGCCAGCAGCCCTCAGGGGGCGTGGGGCACAGATACGCAGTATTTT
TRBV4-2,TRBD1,TRBJ2-2,16,NA,CASSQADRGRPGELFF,TGTGCCAGCAGCCAGGCCGACAGGGGGCGGCCCGGGGAGCTGTTTTTT
TRBV4-2,TRBD2,TRBJ2-3,14,NA,CASSQDPASGGLEF,TGTGCCAGCAGCCAAGATCCCGCGAGCGGGGGCCTAGAATTT
TRBV6-5,NA,TRBJ1-2,11,NA,CATGRGYGYTF,TGTGCCACCGGGAGGGGCTATGGCTACACCTTC
TRBV19,NA,TRBJ1-6,13,few,CASSIEISSPLHF,TGTGCCAGTAGTATTGAGATATCTTCACCCCTCCACTTT
TRBV7-6,NA,TRBJ1-6,14,NA,CASSLAAINSPLHF,TGTGCCAGCAGCTTAGCAGCGATCAATTCACCCCTCCACTTT
TRBV25-1,TRBD2,TRBJ2-5,14,NA,CASSRSGGTKTQYF,TGTGCCAGCAGTCGTAGCGGGGGGACTAAGACCCAGTACTTC